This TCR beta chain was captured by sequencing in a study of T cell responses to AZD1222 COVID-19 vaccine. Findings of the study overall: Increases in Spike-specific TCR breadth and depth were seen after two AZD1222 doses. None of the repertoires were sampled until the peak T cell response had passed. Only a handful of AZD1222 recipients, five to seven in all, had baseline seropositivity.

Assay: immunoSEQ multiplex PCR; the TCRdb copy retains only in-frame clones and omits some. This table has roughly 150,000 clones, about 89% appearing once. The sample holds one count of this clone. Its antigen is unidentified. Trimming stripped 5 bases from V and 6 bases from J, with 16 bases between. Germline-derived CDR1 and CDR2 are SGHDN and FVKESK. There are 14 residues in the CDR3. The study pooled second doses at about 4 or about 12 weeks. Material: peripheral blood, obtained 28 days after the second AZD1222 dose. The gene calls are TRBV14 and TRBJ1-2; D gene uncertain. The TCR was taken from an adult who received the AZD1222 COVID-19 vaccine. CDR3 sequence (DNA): TGTGCCAGCAGCTACTATCCCCAAGGCCATGGCTACACCTTC. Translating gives CASSYYPQGHGYTF.